Presented here are 27 T cell receptor beta chains from one specimen sequenced in a study of cytotoxic CD8 clonotypes in ibrutinib-treated CLL. The table came from immunoSEQ multiplex PCR; TCRdb's copy has only in-frame clones and leaves some out. The repertoire holds 150,000 or so clones, 70% to 90% seen once, with roughly 3% in the top ten. The sample in question was PBMCs, obtained at disease progression, from a patient treated with ibrutinib. Receptor source: a human donor with chronic lymphocytic leukemia.

This CDR3 reads CASGFSGSGTYPIRAFF. The CDR3 DNA reads TGTGCTAGTGGCTTCTCCGGCTCCGGGACCTACCCCATTAGAGCTTTCTTT. The chain recombines TRBV12-5 with TRBJ1-1, with D possibly TRBD1 on 5 matching bases. The CDR3 length is 17 residues. Trimming removed 6 bases at V and 10 bases at J, with 30 bases between. Germline CDR1 is LGHNT and CDR2 is FRNRAP.

The chain carries TRBV28 and TRBJ1-5, with a tentative D call TRBD1 (5 bases). V was shortened by 3 bases and J by 0 bases, with 12 bases between the two germline ends. The CDR3 covers 16 residues. The germline CDR1 and CDR2 sequences are MDHEN and SYDVKM. The CDR3 DNA is TGTGCCAGCAGTTTGTGGACATCTCATAGCAATCAGCCCCAGCATTTT. Translation: CASSLWTSHSNQPQHF.

There are a few counts of this clone. This CDR3 is also generated by other DNA sequences in the sample. V is TRBV5-1 and J is TRBJ1-2; 9 bases match TRBD1. The CDR3 sequence is 14 residues long. V was pared by 0 bases and J by 6 bases, with 3 bases of the junction left unmatched. Germline V lookup: CDR1 SGHRS, CDR2 YFSETQ. DNA of the CDR3: TGCGCCAGCAGCTTGGCGACAGGGGGTGATGGCTACACCTTC. Translated: CASSLATGGDGYTF. The full variable domain, its missing parts supplied by reference TRBV5-1 and TRBJ1-2, is KAGVTQTPRYLIKTRGQQVTLSCSPISGHRSVSWYQQTPGQGLQFLFEYFSETQRNKGNFPGRFSGRQFSNSRSEMNVSTLELGDSALYLCASSLATGGDGYTFGSGTRLTVV.

The chain is built from TRBV19 and TRBJ2-6; no definite D call. CDR3 length equals 17 residues. The V end was cut by 3 bases, the J end by 4 bases, with 16 bases between. Germline V gene data show CDR1 as LNHDA and CDR2 as SQIVND (reference sequence). The CDR3 region is CASSMEGFLRGANVLTF. As DNA, the CDR3 is TGTGCCAGTAGTATGGAAGGATTCCTTAGGGGGGCCAACGTCCTGACTTTC.

The chain uses TRBV9 and TRBJ2-1; no firm D call. The germline V and J ends were trimmed by 0 bases and 8 bases, with 15 bases remaining between them. This CDR3 has 15 residues. CDR1 is SGDLS, CDR2 YYNGEE, per germline. The CDR3 DNA follows: TGTGCCAGCAGCGTAGCGCCAGGCCTTACGGATGAGCAGTTCTTC. The encoded protein is CASSVAPGLTDEQFF.

The rearrangement joins TRBV15 to TRBJ2-7, with D possibly matching TRBD1 (6 bases). V dropped 5 bases and J dropped 2 bases, with 19 bases sitting between them. CDR1 and CDR2 (germline): LNHNV, YYDKDF (reference sequence). The CDR3 consists of 16 residues. In DNA, the CDR3 is TGTGCCACCAGCCGATCGACAGGCCAACAAACCTACGAGCAGTACTTC. Amino acid sequence: CATSRSTGQQTYEQYF. Using reference TRBV15 and TRBJ2-7 for the parts outside the CDR3, the full variable domain is DAMVIQNPRYQVTQFGKPVTLSCSQTLNHNVMYWYQQKSSQAPKLLFHYYDKDFNNEADTPDNFQSRRPNTSFCFLDIRSPGLGDTAMYLCATSRSTGQQTYEQYFGPGTRLTVT.

The chain links TRBV5-3 to TRBJ1-5, with 7 bases aligning to TRBD1. TRBV5-3 is designated an ORF whose function remains uncertain. J gave up 0 bases and V 2 bases, and 8 bases lay outside the gene matches. CDR3 length equals 17 residues. The CDR3 DNA sequence: TGTGCCAGAAGCTTAGGGACAGCGATCTATAGCAATCAGCCCCAGCATTTT. Translating gives CARSLGTAIYSNQPQHF.

This clone was observed a handful of times. The rearrangement uses TRBV18 and TRBJ2-7; 14 positions agree with TRBD2. The CDR3 consists of 16 residues. Trimming removed 4 bases from V and 6 bases from J; junction bases left unmatched: 8. Germline V lookup: CDR1 KGHSH, CDR2 LQKENI. CDR3 nucleotide sequence: TGTGCCAGCTCACTACCGGGACTAGCGGGAGTAGGCGAGCAGTACTTC. This encodes CASSLPGLAGVGEQYF.

In this sample, this clone turned up once. The chain employs TRBV19 and TRBJ1-5; D is unresolved. Trimming stripped 6 bases from V and 7 bases from J, with 16 bases between. The CDR3 has 14 amino acids. Germline V gene sequence: CDR1 LNHDA, CDR2 SQIVND (reference sequence). CDR3 nucleotide sequence: TGTGCCAGTAGATTTTTTGAATCTGGACAGCCCCAGCATTTT. Its protein product is CASRFFESGQPQHF.

The chain combines TRBV28 with TRBJ2-7, with D perhaps assigned TRBD1 or TRBD2 (5 bases each). Trimming removed 1 base at V and 9 bases at J, with 10 bases between. Germline CDR1 reads MDHEN; CDR2 reads SYDVKM. There are 12 residues in the CDR3. The CDR3 region is CASSLSTGTQYF. CDR3 in DNA: TGTGCCAGCAGTTTATCCACCGGGACGCAGTACTTC.

The gene calls are TRBV19 and TRBJ1-5; D gene ambiguous. Germline lookup yields CDR1 LNHDA and CDR2 SQIVND (reference sequence). V was clipped by 3 bases and J by 7 bases, with 16 bases between them. CDR3 length equals 15 residues. This chain's CDR3 is CASSIKDAGNQPQHF. CDR3 coding DNA: TGTGCCAGTAGTATCAAGGACGCCGGGAACCAGCCCCAGCATTTT.

This clone was seen more than once but under ten times. The CDR3 bases are TGTGCCAGCAATGTCGGACAGGGAAACACCATATATTTT. Encoded protein: CASNVGQGNTIYF. The chain combines TRBV2 with TRBJ1-3; D is perhaps TRBD1 (6 bases). The CDR3 is 13 residues long. Germline values: CDR1 SNHLY, CDR2 FYNNEI. Trimming cost V 7 bases and J 4 bases, with 11 bases left between them.

The chain uses TRBV7-9 and TRBJ2-7; D might be TRBD1 or TRBD2, each matching 5 bases. Germline CDR1 is SEHNR and CDR2 is FQNEAQ (reference sequence). V gave up 4 bases and J gave up 9 bases, with 28 bases separating them. This CDR3 has 17 residues. CDR3 in amino acids: CASSSGLDSVGRESQYF. For the CDR3, the DNA is TGTGCCAGCAGCTCTGGGCTGGACTCGGTGGGGCGCGAGTCGCAGTACTTC.

The J gene is TRBJ2-2, the V gene TRBV7-3; 11 bases align to TRBD2. V lost 1 base and J lost 3; bases outside the gene matches: 16. CDR1 and CDR2 from the germline V gene are SGHTA and FQGTGA. This CDR3 region has 21 residues. In DNA form, the CDR3 reads TGTGCCAGCAGCTTAATCCCCCAGAGGCTAGCGGGAGGTACGGACACCGGGGAGCTGTTTTTT. Its protein is CASSLIPQRLAGGTDTGELFF.

The V and J genes are TRBV5-6 and TRBJ1-2; 7 bases match TRBD1. The CDR3 is 15 residues long. The trim removed 0 bases at V and 8 bases at J, leaving 10 bases unmatched. In germline, CDR1 is SGHDT, CDR2 YYEEEE. The CDR3 DNA is TGTGCCAGCAGCTTGGGGACAGGTCGATTTGGGGGCTACACCTTC. Its translation is CASSLGTGRFGGYTF.

This clone showed up just a few times. This chain links TRBV15 with TRBJ1-2; D is perhaps TRBD1 (6 bases). The CDR3 runs 16 residues. Germline V gene sequence: CDR1 LNHNV, CDR2 YYDKDF (reference sequence). V gave up 3 bases and J gave up 7 bases, with 21 bases separating them. In nucleotides, the CDR3 is TGTGCCACCAGCAGGGCTGGGGGTGGACAGACTCGTGGCTACACCTTC. Residues: CATSRAGGGQTRGYTF.

The chain couples TRBV5-1 to TRBJ2-7; D is unresolved. The CDR3 sequence is 12 residues long. V lost 3 bases to trimming and J lost 3 bases, with 7 bases between them. Germline loops: CDR1 SGHRS, CDR2 YFSETQ. The CDR3 DNA sequence: TGCGCCAGCAGCTCATTGGGCTACGAGCAGTACTTC. This sequence encodes CASSSLGYEQYF. Using reference TRBV5-1 and TRBJ2-7 for the parts outside the CDR3, the full variable domain is KAGVTQTPRYLIKTRGQQVTLSCSPISGHRSVSWYQQTPGQGLQFLFEYFSETQRNKGNFPGRFSGRQFSNSRSEMNVSTLELGDSALYLCASSSLGYEQYFGPGTRLTVT.

This sequence joins TRBV2 and TRBJ2-5, with 8 bases that match TRBD1. CDR1 and CDR2 from the germline V gene are SNHLY and FYNNEI. This CDR3 contains 14 residues. V gave up 6 bases and J gave up 5 bases; unmatched junction bases: 8. The DNA of the CDR3 is TGTGCCAGCAGAGCGGACAGGGTCACGGAGACCCAGTACTTC. Translation gives CASRADRVTETQYF.

This sequence joins TRBV7-2 and TRBJ2-3; D perhaps matches TRBD1 (5 bases). Trimming took 5 bases from V and 4 from J, leaving 7 bases between them. This CDR3 is 12 amino acids long. Germline V gives CDR1 SGHTA, CDR2 FQGNSA. CDR3 in amino acids: CASSTTADTQYF. The CDR3 DNA reads TGTGCCAGCAGCACGACAGCAGATACGCAGTATTTT.

The chain carries TRBV19 and TRBJ1-4; D is undetermined. Between the trimmed V and J ends, which lost 5 bases and 5 bases, there was a span of 12 bases. The CDR3 extends over 14 amino acids. Per the germline V gene, CDR1 is LNHDA and CDR2 is SQIVND (reference sequence). The DNA of the CDR3 is TGTGCCAGTAGTTCAGGCAGAGTAAATGAAAAACTGTTTTTT. This encodes CASSSGRVNEKLFF.

The chain employs TRBV6-6 and TRBJ2-7, with 7 bases fitting TRBD1. Germline loops: CDR1 MNHNY, CDR2 SVGAGI (reference sequence). The V segment lost 6 bases and the J segment 2 bases; nucleotides outside the gene matches: 7. The CDR3 extends over 14 amino acids. CDR3 nucleotide sequence: TGTGCCAGCAGCAAAGGTGACAGGGCCTACGAGCAGTACTTC. This sequence encodes CASSKGDRAYEQYF.

About this clone itself: Sequence at one end of the junction differs from germline and may be a read error. CDR3 sequence: CAWSVQASGRANDQYF. CDR3 sequence (DNA): TGTGCCTGGAGTGTACAGGCTAGCGGGAGGGCAAACGATCAGTACTTC. The rearrangement uses TRBV30 and TRBJ2-7; 12 bases line up with TRBD2. Germline V gives CDR1 GTSNPN, CDR2 SVGIG (reference sequence). The CDR3 is 16 amino acids.

V usage is TRBV2 and J usage is TRBJ2-7; the D gene is possibly TRBD2 (5 bases). Germline CDR1 is SNHLY and CDR2 is FYNNEI. The CDR3 extends over 16 amino acids. Trimming took 7 bases from V and 0 from J, leaving 19 bases between them. CDR3 sequence reads: CASKILGLSDSYEQYF. DNA for the CDR3: TGTGCCAGCAAGATCCTAGGACTGAGTGACTCCTACGAGCAGTACTTC.

This clone was recorded once. The chain uses TRBV7-2 and TRBJ2-5; perhaps TRBD2 as D (5 bases). Germline V lookup: CDR1 SGHTA, CDR2 FQGNSA. Trimming took 5 bases from V and 4 from J, leaving 14 bases between them. The CDR3 is made up of 14 amino acids. The CDR3 sequence: CASSQPRGRETQYF. The CDR3 region has the DNA TGTGCCAGCAGCCAACCCCGGGGTCGAGAGACCCAGTACTTC.

The rearrangement joins TRBV18 to TRBJ1-2, with D possibly being TRBD1 (6 bases). The CDR3 length is 17 residues. Trimming shortened V by 5 bases and J by 4 bases, and 23 bases separated the two germline ends. CDR1 is KGHSH, CDR2 LQKENI, per germline. CDR3 nucleotide sequence: TGTGCCAGCTCATTAGAAACACCCGGGACATCTTCCTATGGCTACACCTTC. Translated, it gives CASSLETPGTSSYGYTF.

The rearrangement uses TRBV18 and TRBJ1-5; TRBD1 is a possible D gene (6 bases). The CDR3 has 14 residues. Germline lookup yields CDR1 KGHSH and CDR2 LQKENI. Trimming shortened V by 4 bases and J by 7 bases, and 14 bases separated the two germline ends. The CDR3, as DNA: TGTGCCAGCTCACGGGACACTACTACACAGCCCCAGCATTTT. As protein: CASSRDTTTQPQHF. Combining the CDR3 with reference TRBV18 and TRBJ1-5 gives the whole variable domain NAGVMQNPRHLVRRRGQEARLRCSPMKGHSHVYWYRQLPEEGLKFMVYLQKENIIDESGMPKERFSAEFPKEGPSILRIQQVVRGDSAAYFCASSRDTTTQPQHFGDGTRLSIL.

The chain uses TRBV7-8 and TRBJ1-2, with no clear D. The CDR3 is 13 amino acids. Trimming left V 2 bases short and J 7 bases short, with 11 bases between. Germline V lookup: CDR1 SGHVS, CDR2 FQNEAQ. CDR3 DNA sequence: TGTGCCAGCAGCTTATTATCCGGGATTGGCTACACCTTC. Translated, it gives CASSLLSGIGYTF. Using reference TRBV7-8 and TRBJ1-2 for the parts outside the CDR3, the full variable domain is GAGVSQSPRYKVAKRGQDVALRCDPISGHVSLFWYQQALGQGPEFLTYFQNEAQLDKSGLPSDRFFAERPEGSVSTLKIQRTQQEDSAVYLCASSLLSGIGYTFGSGTRLTVV.